This T cell receptor (beta chain) came from a study of beta chain features in type 1 diabetes. Overall study findings and caveats: Patients showed naive, central memory and Treg TCRB repertoires that appeared more similar than those of healthy donors. Shorter templates might be favored by PCR, equally in patients and controls. For Type 1 diabetes patients, all four CD4+ subsets carried TCRB CDR3s that were moderately but significantly shorter. Whether TCRB rearrangement is influenced by HLA type was left unresolved in this analysis.

The whole isolated RNA underwent reverse transcription, so sequencing captured expressed TCRB transcripts. Sequenced by immunoSEQ multiplex PCR; TCRdb stores in-frame clones only, minus some. This table holds about 740,000 clones, roughly 13% found once. Germline lookup yields CDR1 KGHSH and CDR2 LQKENI. The CDR3 consists of 13 residues. V was pared by 4 bases and J by 3 bases, with 10 bases between. As concerns this clone: Antigen unknown.

Sorting of CD4+ naive, central memory, regulatory and stem cell-like memory cells was performed via CD45RO/CCR7/CD25/CD127/CD95/CD27. The V and J genes are TRBV18 and TRBJ2-7, with a possible D match to TRBD2 (5 bases). The sequence was collected from a man in his late teens or twenties with type 1 diabetes. The sample comprised naive CD4+ T cells from blood. The CDR3 DNA is TGTGCCAGCTCACGGGGAGCCAACTACGAGCAGTACTTC. Translation gives CASSRGANYEQYF.